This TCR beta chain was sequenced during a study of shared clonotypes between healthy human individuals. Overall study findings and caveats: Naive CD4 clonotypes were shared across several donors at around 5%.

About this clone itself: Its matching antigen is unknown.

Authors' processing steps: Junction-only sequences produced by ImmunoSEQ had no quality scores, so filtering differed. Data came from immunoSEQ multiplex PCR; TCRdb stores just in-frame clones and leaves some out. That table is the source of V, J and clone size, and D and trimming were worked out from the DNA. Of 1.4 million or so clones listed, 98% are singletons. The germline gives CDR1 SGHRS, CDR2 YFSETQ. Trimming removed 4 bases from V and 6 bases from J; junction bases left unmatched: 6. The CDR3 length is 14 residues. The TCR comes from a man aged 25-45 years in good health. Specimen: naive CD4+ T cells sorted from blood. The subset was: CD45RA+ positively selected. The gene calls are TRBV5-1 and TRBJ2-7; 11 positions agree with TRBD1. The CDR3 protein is CASSPQGQGGEQYF. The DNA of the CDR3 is TGCGCCAGCAGCCCCCAGGGACAGGGGGGCGAGCAGTACTTC.